This entry lists 30 T cell receptor beta chains sequenced from one sample in a study of naive and memory T cell subsets (TCRdb year 2017). Libraries came from UMI-ligation and nested PCR. Sequencing relied on an Illumina MiSeq. The beta constant-region primer was an equimolar mix of two oligonucleotides covering both TRBC1 and TRBC2. The raw public data were reprocessed by TCRdb itself: fastp quality trimming at Q25, MiXCR clonotype calling, in-frame beta chains only. Each record represents a unique CDR3 protein, reported with the most common genes and DNA among its rows. The sample records roughly 140,000 distinct CDR3 sequences, over 15% of which are singletons. 0.14% to 0.15% of the sample is in the top ten clones. The sequenced sample was naive CD4+ T cells from blood. The sample's cell subset or site label, in plain terms: naive T cells, CD45RA high CD27+. These receptors originate from a human donor in good health.

The V call is TRBV7-9, the J call TRBJ2-7; 10 bases map to TRBD2. The germline V gene has CDR1 SEHNR and CDR2 FQNEAQ (reference sequence). J was trimmed by 4 bases and V by 1 base; bases with no gene match: 13. The CDR3 loop spans 18 amino acids. CDR3 sequence: CASSLGLAGVTVMYEQYF. As DNA, the CDR3 is TGTGCCAGCAGCTTAGGACTAGCGGGCGTAACCGTCATGTACGAGCAGTACTTC.

This clonotype was counted between two and nine times. This CDR3 reads CASTVRGFRDEQFF. DNA of the CDR3: TGTGCCAGCACCGTTCGGGGATTTCGGGATGAGCAGTTCTTC. V and J are TRBV7-9 and TRBJ2-1; D may be TRBD2 (5 bases). The V gene lost 7 bases and the J gene lost 8 bases, with 18 bases spanning the gap. Germline V lookup: CDR1 SEHNR, CDR2 FQNEAQ (reference sequence). The CDR3 spans 14 residues.

The rearrangement links TRBV12-3 or TRBV12-4 to TRBJ2-1; 10 bases are a match to TRBD1. The CDR3 runs 15 residues. J lost 4 bases, V lost 5 bases, and 5 bases had no gene match. The CDR3 spells CASSHGQGVYNEQFF. CDR3 in DNA: TGTGCCAGCAGTCACGGACAGGGGGTATACAATGAGCAGTTCTTC.

This clonotype was counted a few times. The chain uses TRBV2 and TRBJ2-2; the D call may be TRBD1 or TRBD2 (5 bases each). V was cut by 7 bases and J by 6 bases, with 15 bases left in between. The length of the CDR3 is 14 residues. Germline V gene sequence: CDR1 SNHLY, CDR2 FYNNEI. CDR3 loop: CASIWDRGAGELFF. In DNA, the CDR3 is TGTGCCAGCATTTGGGACCGAGGGGCCGGGGAGCTGTTTTTT.

This rearrangement joins TRBV28 to TRBJ1-6; perhaps TRBD1 as D (5 bases). V was pared by 5 bases and J by 9 bases, with 14 bases between. Germline-derived CDR1 and CDR2 are MDHEN and SYDVKM. This CDR3 comprises 14 residues. The CDR3 sequence is CASSPGGARSPLHF. DNA of the CDR3: TGTGCCAGCAGTCCCGGTGGGGCACGTTCACCCCTCCACTTT.

This chain uses TRBV6-2 or TRBV6-3 with TRBJ2-5; either TRBD1 or TRBD2 may supply D (5 bases each). The CDR3 covers 11 residues. V gave up 4 bases and J gave up 10 bases, with 10 bases separating them. Germline CDR1 and CDR2: MNHEY and SVGEGT. CDR3 region: CASSWDDYQYF. The CDR3 DNA follows: TGTGCCAGCAGTTGGGACGACTACCAGTACTTC.

A few counts support this clonotype. The chain carries TRBV20-1 and TRBJ2-5; TRBD2 is a possible D gene (7 bases). From germline, CDR1 is DFQATT and CDR2 SNEGSKA (reference sequence). The ends were cut back, 6 bases at V and 2 bases at J, with 16 bases in the middle. This CDR3 spans 14 amino acids. CDR3 sequence (DNA): TGCAGTGCCGGCGGGCGGGGGCATCAAGAGACCCAGTACTTC. Residues: CSAGGRGHQETQYF.

The V gene is TRBV7-9, the J gene TRBJ2-1; tentative D call: TRBD2 (5 bases). Germline CDR1 and CDR2: SEHNR and FQNEAQ (reference sequence). The CDR3 has 12 amino acids. With 1 base removed from V and 14 bases from J, the gap between germline ends came to 12 bases. The DNA for the CDR3 is TGTGCCAGCAGCTTAGAGCGGCTAGAAGAGTTCTTC. Translating it yields CASSLERLEEFF.

This chain links TRBV5-1 with TRBJ2-7; D may be TRBD2 (6 bases). V lost 7 bases and J lost 5, with 19 bases in between. The CDR3 contains 14 residues. Germline V gene data show CDR1 as SGHRS and CDR2 as YFSETQ. The CDR3 nucleotides read TGCGCCAGCGGGACTGGGGGGTTCGGCCACGAGCAGTACTTC. Its protein product is CASGTGGFGHEQYF.

The chain recombines TRBV4-1 with TRBJ2-7, with 7 bases aligning to TRBD1. The CDR3 is made up of 14 amino acids. V shed 5 bases and J 1 base; nucleotides not matched to a gene: 5. Germline V gene lookup returns CDR1 MGHRA and CDR2 YSYEKL. The CDR3 protein is CASSSPGQSYEQYF. CDR3 nucleotides: TGCGCCAGCAGCTCACCGGGACAGTCCTACGAGCAGTACTTC.

This clonotype has more than one count but fewer than ten. The chain links TRBV2 to TRBJ2-1, with D uncertain. Germline V CDR1 and CDR2: SNHLY, FYNNEI. This CDR3 comprises 12 residues. Trimming removed 1 base at V and 12 bases at J, with 10 bases between. The CDR3 spells CASSEVQPGQFF. The CDR3, as DNA: TGTGCCAGCAGTGAAGTCCAGCCGGGGCAGTTCTTC.

The V and J genes are TRBV7-8 and TRBJ2-7; 7 bases align to TRBD2. The CDR3 has 16 amino acids. Per germline, CDR1 SGHVS and CDR2 FQNEAQ. The V and J ends lost 7 bases and 1 base, in that order; junction bases with no gene match: 13. The CDR3 sequence: CASTPRGVMGSYEQYF. In nucleotides, the CDR3 is TGTGCCAGCACCCCTCGGGGGGTAATGGGTTCCTACGAGCAGTACTTC.

The chain recombines TRBV29-1 with TRBJ2-5; D uncertain. Trimming removed 4 bases at V and 3 bases at J, with 12 bases between. The length of the CDR3 is 13 residues. The germline V gene has CDR1 SQVTM and CDR2 ANQGSEA. As DNA, the CDR3 is TGCAGCGTTGCCGTACAGTACAAAGAGACCCAGTACTTC. It is translated as CSVAVQYKETQYF.

This clonotype was counted between two and nine times. The V and J genes are TRBV12-3 or TRBV12-4 and TRBJ2-5; 8 nucleotides align to TRBD1. V dropped 4 bases and J dropped 5; count of bases not matched to a gene: 6. This CDR3 comprises 14 residues. The DNA of the CDR3 is TGTGCCAGCAGTTCGACAGGGGTGCGGGAGACCCAGTACTTC. It codes for CASSSTGVRETQYF.

This clonotype was seen more than once but under ten times. This sequence joins TRBV12-3 or TRBV12-4 and TRBJ2-4; TRBD2 agrees at 8 bases. The CDR3 runs to 18 residues. V was clipped by 1 base and J by 0 bases; unmatched bases: 8. The CDR3 sequence is CASSLERETQGAKNIQYF. The CDR3 DNA sequence: TGTGCCAGCAGTTTAGAGCGGGAGACCCAGGGAGCCAAAAACATTCAGTACTTC.

The chain has TRBV12-3 or TRBV12-4 and TRBJ2-2; D is unclear. Trimming pared 6 bases from V and 2 bases from J, leaving 10 bases between. CDR3 length: 14 residues. The CDR3 region is CASSNIRNTGELFF. The DNA for the CDR3 is TGTGCCAGCAGCAACATACGTAACACCGGGGAGCTGTTTTTT.

This clonotype has a handful of counts. The rearrangement uses TRBV6-5 and TRBJ2-3, with 9 bases aligning to TRBD1. The germline V gene has CDR1 MNHEY and CDR2 SVGAGI. The V segment lost 8 bases and the J segment 4 bases; nucleotides outside the gene matches: 10. The CDR3 runs to 15 residues. CDR3 coding DNA: TGTGCCAGCCTTGAGCGGACAGGGGTACCAGATACGCAGTATTTT. This codes for CASLERTGVPDTQYF.

This clonotype was observed a few times. The chain recombines TRBV20-1 with TRBJ2-2; 10 bases match TRBD2. V was pared by 2 bases and J by 3 bases, with 6 bases of the junction left unmatched. The V gene's germline CDR1 is DFQATT and CDR2 SNEGSKA (reference sequence). The CDR3 consists of 16 residues. The CDR3 DNA reads as TGCAGTGCTAGACCCAGCGGGAGGGCCGACACCGGGGAGCTGTTTTTT. Translating it yields CSARPSGRADTGELFF.

The V and J genes are TRBV3-1 and TRBJ2-7, with D maybe TRBD2 (5 bases). V lost 0 bases and J 4 bases, leaving 16 bases between the germline ends. The germline V gene has CDR1 LGHDT and CDR2 YNNKEL (reference sequence). This CDR3 is 16 amino acids long. For the CDR3, the DNA is TGTGCCAGCAGCCAAGATGCGAGGGAAAGGTCTTACGAGCAGTACTTC. Residues: CASSQDARERSYEQYF.

This clonotype has at least ten counts. J is TRBJ2-1 and V is TRBV10-3; 10 bases agree with TRBD2. V was clipped by 2 bases and J by 4 bases; unmatched bases: 11. CDR1 and CDR2 from the germline V gene are ENHRY and SYGVKD. This CDR3 has 18 amino acids. CDR3 sequence: CAISEPVGRTSGYNEQFF. CDR3 in DNA: TGTGCCATCAGTGAGCCGGTAGGGAGGACTAGCGGTTACAATGAGCAGTTCTTC.

The chain uses TRBV12-3 or TRBV12-4 and TRBJ1-5; weak D call: TRBD1 (5 bases). The CDR3 totals 14 residues. Between the trimmed V and J ends, which lost 7 bases and 3 bases, there was a span of 13 bases. Here the CDR3 reads CASNRARDNQPQHF. The CDR3 DNA reads TGTGCCAGCAACCGGGCCAGGGACAATCAGCCCCAGCATTTT.

This clonotype was counted a few times. V is TRBV12-3 or TRBV12-4 and J is TRBJ2-1; the D is unclear. The CDR3 length is 14 residues. The ends were cut back, 2 bases at V and 0 bases at J, with 5 bases in the middle. The CDR3 sequence is CASSLFSSYNEQFF. The CDR3 DNA follows: TGTGCCAGCAGTTTATTCAGCTCCTACAATGAGCAGTTCTTC.

This chain joins TRBV28 and TRBJ2-3, with D tentatively TRBD2 (6 bases). With 11 bases removed from V and 10 bases from J, the gap between germline ends came to 13 bases. The germline V gene has CDR1 MDHEN and CDR2 SYDVKM. The CDR3 consists of 10 residues. CDR3 in amino acids: CAGRPGAQYF. The CDR3 DNA reads TGTGCCGGCCGACCGGGGGCGCAGTATTTT. Variable domain in full (rest from reference TRBV28 and TRBJ2-3): DVKVTQSSRYLVKRTGEKVFLECVQDMDHENMFWYRQDPGLGLRLIYFSYDVKMKEKGDIPEGYSVSREKKERFSLILESASTNQTSMYLCAGRPGAQYFGPGTRLTVL.

This clonotype was observed a handful of times. This chain links TRBV14 with TRBJ1-1; no reliable D call. The V end lost 4 bases, the J end lost 9 bases, and 15 bases lay between the germline ends. The CDR3 contains 13 residues. Germline assignment: CDR1 SGHDN and CDR2 FVKESK. The CDR3 region has the DNA TGTGCCAGCAGCCCGATAAGGACGGTAAAAGCTTTCTTT. It codes for CASSPIRTVKAFF.

This clonotype occurred many times. The chain combines TRBV6-6 with TRBJ2-7; D may match TRBD1 or TRBD2 (5 bases each). Germline loops: CDR1 MNHNY, CDR2 SVGAGI (reference sequence). V lost 0 bases, J lost 9 bases, and 12 bases lay in between. This CDR3 contains 13 residues. In DNA, the CDR3 is TGTGCCAGCAGTTACTCAAGAGGGGAAGGGCAGTACTTC. It specifies CASSYSRGEGQYF.

The J gene is TRBJ2-3, the V gene TRBV3-1; D is perhaps TRBD2 (6 bases). The length of the CDR3 is 16 residues. Germline assignment: CDR1 LGHDT and CDR2 YNNKEL (reference sequence). V was trimmed by 1 base and J by 2 bases, leaving 13 bases between them. The CDR3 DNA follows: TGTGCCAGCAGCCAAGGGACCGGAGGGGCCACAGATACGCAGTATTTT. Translating it yields CASSQGTGGATDTQYF.

CDR3 sequence reads: CASSLSDRGNYGYTF. CDR3 nucleotides: TGTGCCAGCAGTTTATCTGACAGGGGTAACTATGGCTACACCTTC. The rearrangement uses TRBV27 and TRBJ1-2, with 8 positions matching TRBD1. The CDR3 sequence is 15 residues long. V dropped 0 bases and J dropped 1; count of bases not matched to a gene: 1. The V gene's germline CDR1 is MNHEY and CDR2 SMNVEV (reference sequence).

A few counts support this clonotype. The V gene is TRBV10-3, the J gene TRBJ2-3, with 10 bases fitting TRBD2. The CDR3 totals 15 residues. Trimming removed 3 bases from V and 7 bases from J; junction bases left unmatched: 7. Germline assignment: CDR1 ENHRY and CDR2 SYGVKD. In nucleotides, the CDR3 is TGTGCCATCAGTGAAGGCCTAGCGGGAGCCCATACGCAGTATTTT. Protein: CAISEGLAGAHTQYF.

V gene TRBV7-9 combines with J gene TRBJ2-3; 7 nucleotides align to TRBD1. The V segment lost 6 bases and the J segment 2 bases; nucleotides outside the gene matches: 8. There are 15 residues in the CDR3. The germline V gene encodes CDR1 SEHNR and CDR2 FQNEAQ (reference sequence). In nucleotides, the CDR3 is TGTGCCAGCAGTGCACAGGGGAGATCCACAGATACGCAGTATTTT. It translates to CASSAQGRSTDTQYF.

This clonotype was observed many times. V usage is TRBV20-1 and J usage is TRBJ2-3; D unresolved. Per the germline V gene, CDR1 is DFQATT and CDR2 is SNEGSKA (reference sequence). V lost 3 bases to trimming and J lost 3 bases, with 22 bases between them. This CDR3 comprises 17 residues. The CDR3 loop reads CSASGIGLGRRTDTQYF. In DNA form, the CDR3 reads TGCAGTGCTAGTGGTATAGGTCTTGGGCGCCGAACAGATACGCAGTATTTT.